This T cell receptor beta chain was profiled in a study of shared clonotypes between healthy human individuals. On the study more broadly: A couple of women and a few men aged 18 to 49 made up the donors. Study-wide results and limits: When naive CD4 clonotypes were compared across a handful of donors, 5% to 5.5% were shared. Limited genetic and exposure-history diversity came from having few donors.

Each sample came from a Caucasian adult donor living in Nashville, Tennessee. Points on this clone: Antigen: not known.

TCRdb keeps only in-frame clones here, not all; method: immunoSEQ multiplex PCR. Of 1,400,000 or so clones in the sample, 98% were seen once. V was clipped by 5 bases and J by 2 bases, with 11 bases between them. There are 13 residues in the CDR3. Germline V gene sequence: CDR1 SGHRS, CDR2 YFSETQ. This chain uses TRBV5-1 with TRBJ2-7; D might be TRBD1 (6 bases). Sequencing was carried out using naive CD4+ T cells sorted from blood. Regarding subset: CD45RA+ positively selected. The sequence came from a man aged 25 to 40 in good health. CDR3 nucleotides: TGCGCCAGCAGAGAACAGGGAACCTACGAGCAGTACTTC. It is translated as CASREQGTYEQYF.